These 9 T cell receptor beta chains share one sample of origin, sequenced in a study of T cells in Graves' hyperthyroidism and ophthalmopathy. The source material, RNA transcripts, was used to amplify TCR beta CDR3 regions. RT-PCR in the first round (using the HTBI primer set) targeted the TCR CDR3. TCRdb re-analysed the multiplex PCR reads in MiXCR, keeping a single row per CDR3 protein. This table holds 550,000 to 800,000 distinct CDR3 sequences, approximately 16% found once. The sample taken for sequencing was blood. Receptor source: a man aged 18 to 29 with Graves' hyperthyroidism.

J is TRBJ2-2 and V is TRBV28, with D uncertain. The germline gives CDR1 MDHEN, CDR2 SYDVKM. This CDR3 comprises 12 residues. V shed 1 base and J shed 6 bases, with 3 bases lying between them. CDR3 DNA: TGTGCCAGCAGTTTATATCCCGGGGAGCTGTTTTTT. Its translation: CASSLYPGELFF.

This clonotype was detected a few times. The chain recombines TRBV7-9 with TRBJ2-3; TRBD1 matches at 9 bases. This CDR3 region has 15 residues. Germline V gene data show CDR1 as SEHNR and CDR2 as FQNEAQ (reference sequence). With 8 bases clipped from V and 2 bases from J, the junction kept 8 bases outside the gene matches. As DNA, the CDR3 is TGTGCCAGCGGATGGGACAGGGCTAACACAGATACGCAGTATTTT. Amino acids: CASGWDRANTDTQYF.

This clonotype was detected a few times. The J gene is TRBJ1-2, the V gene TRBV29-1; 8 nucleotides agree with TRBD1. With V trimmed by 4 bases and J by 6 bases, 10 bases remained unmatched. The CDR3 has 14 amino acids. The germline V gene has CDR1 SQVTM and CDR2 ANQGSEA. The DNA of the CDR3 is TGCAGCGTTGGGGATACCAGGGGGCGGCATGGCTACACCTTC. Encoded protein: CSVGDTRGRHGYTF.

This clonotype showed up many times. The J gene is TRBJ2-7, the V gene TRBV28, with unresolved D. This CDR3 comprises 15 residues. V was shortened by 1 base and J by 0 bases, with 10 bases between the two germline ends. Per germline, CDR1 MDHEN and CDR2 SYDVKM. CDR3 DNA: TGTGCCAGCAGTTTATACCCTGACACCTCCTACGAGCAGTACTTC. Translation: CASSLYPDTSYEQYF. Using reference TRBV28 and TRBJ2-7 for the parts outside the CDR3, the full variable domain is DVKVTQSSRYLVKRTGEKVFLECVQDMDHENMFWYRQDPGLGLRLIYFSYDVKMKEKGDIPEGYSVSREKKERFSLILESASTNQTSMYLCASSLYPDTSYEQYFGPGTRLTVT.

Remarks on this clonotype: A much larger clonotype is one base distant, so this may be a read error. The chain couples TRBV30 to TRBJ1-2; D gene ambiguous. The germline V gene has CDR1 GTSNPN and CDR2 SVGIG (reference sequence). The ends were cut back, 4 bases at V and 5 bases at J, with 11 bases in the middle. The CDR3 loop spans 12 amino acids. The CDR3 coding sequence is TGTGCCTGGAAGTTTGTGGGGTATGGCTACACCTTC. Translating it yields CAWKFVGYGYTF.

This clonotype was seen a handful of times. The chain joins TRBV28 to TRBJ1-1; TRBD1 matches at 7 bases. The J segment lost 1 base and the V segment lost 5 bases, leaving 7 bases of the junction unmatched. Germline V gene data show CDR1 as MDHEN and CDR2 as SYDVKM. The CDR3 is 15 residues long. The CDR3 DNA sequence: TGTGCCAGCAGTCGCCGGACAGGCCGGAACACTGAAGCTTTCTTT. Translation gives CASSRRTGRNTEAFF. Full variable domain (rest looked up from reference TRBV28 and TRBJ1-1): DVKVTQSSRYLVKRTGEKVFLECVQDMDHENMFWYRQDPGLGLRLIYFSYDVKMKEKGDIPEGYSVSREKKERFSLILESASTNQTSMYLCASSRRTGRNTEAFFGQGTRLTVV.

This clonotype showed up many times. The chain links TRBV20-1 to TRBJ2-7; TRBD1 matches 8 bases. Germline V gene data show CDR1 as DFQATT and CDR2 as SNEGSKA (reference sequence). There are 16 residues in the CDR3. V shed 1 base, J shed 2 bases, and the junction held 10 bases outside the gene matches. CDR3 sequence: CSARAYRDRLTYEQYF. The CDR3 DNA reads TGCAGTGCTAGAGCCTACCGGGACAGGTTAACCTACGAGCAGTACTTC.

Ten or more counts support this clonotype. The chain is built from TRBV11-3 and TRBJ2-5; D is uncertain. V was shortened by 3 bases and J by 4 bases, with 12 bases between the two germline ends. This CDR3 spans 14 amino acids. Germline V CDR1 and CDR2: SGHNT, YENEEA. The CDR3 loop is CASSLSTSGETQYF. CDR3 bases: TGTGCCAGCAGCTTGTCCACTTCGGGAGAGACCCAGTACTTC.

This clonotype has a handful of counts. The V and J genes are TRBV2 and TRBJ2-3; perhaps D is TRBD1 or TRBD2 (5 bases each). The V and J ends lost 7 bases and 0 bases respectively, with 14 bases between them. The CDR3 consists of 15 residues. CDR1 and CDR2 (germline): SNHLY, FYNNEI. CDR3 region: CASTPGRVSTDTQYF. The CDR3 nucleotides read TGTGCCAGCACGCCGGGACGGGTTAGCACAGATACGCAGTATTTT.